These 18 T cell receptor beta chains came from one sample sequenced in a study of shared clonotypes between healthy human individuals. TCRdb's table, derived via immunoSEQ multiplex PCR, lists solely in-frame clones and lacks some. This table holds more than 1.2 million clones, 98% found once. The source material was naive CD4+ T cells sorted from blood. Subset reported: CD45RA+ positively selected. These receptors were obtained from a young man in good health.

The chain joins TRBV6-5 to TRBJ1-2, with D perhaps matching TRBD1 (6 bases). The V and J ends lost 7 bases and 3 bases respectively, with 18 bases between them. Germline loops: CDR1 MNHEY, CDR2 SVGAGI. This CDR3 region has 15 residues. As DNA, the CDR3 is TGTGCCAGCACCCAACTTGACAGGCTCTACTATGGCTACACCTTC. Protein product: CASTQLDRLYYGYTF.

On this clone itself: Other DNA sequences in the sample encode the same CDR3. In DNA form, the CDR3 reads TGTGCCAGCAGCCTAATGAACACTGAAGCTTTCTTT. The encoded protein is CASSLMNTEAFF. The chain recombines TRBV7-2 with TRBJ1-1; D is uncertain. V shed 5 bases and J shed 0 bases, with 4 bases lying between them. Looked up from germline, CDR1 is SGHTA and CDR2 is FQGNSA. The CDR3 contains 12 residues.

The rearrangement links TRBV7-8 to TRBJ2-4; unclear D gene. This CDR3 comprises 13 residues. V was pared by 1 base and J by 4 bases, with 5 bases between. Germline CDR1 reads SGHVS; CDR2 reads FQNEAQ. The CDR3 sequence: CASSLVQKNIQYF. CDR3 bases: TGTGCCAGCAGCTTAGTACAGAAAAACATTCAGTACTTC.

The V and J genes are TRBV18 and TRBJ2-2, with unresolved D. CDR1 and CDR2 from the germline V gene are KGHSH and LQKENI. This CDR3 spans 12 amino acids. V was pared by 2 bases and J by 7 bases, with 5 bases between. The CDR3: CASSPVIGELFF. The CDR3 nucleotides are TGTGCCAGCTCACCAGTGATCGGGGAGCTGTTTTTT.

The genes are TRBV18 and TRBJ1-1; 8 positions agree with TRBD1. Germline V lookup: CDR1 KGHSH, CDR2 LQKENI. The CDR3 has 13 residues. The trim removed 6 bases at V and 1 base at J, leaving 1 base unmatched. The CDR3 region has the DNA TGTGCCAGCTCGACAGGGGCGAACACTGAAGCTTTCTTT. Encoded protein: CASSTGANTEAFF.

Of note for this clone: Other DNA sequences from this sample encode an identical CDR3 as well. The chain uses TRBV27 and TRBJ2-7, with D hard to call. V was pared by 5 bases and J by 0 bases, with 11 bases between. The CDR3 sequence is 14 residues long. CDR1 and CDR2 (germline): MNHEY, SMNVEV (reference sequence). The CDR3 DNA sequence: TGTGCCAGCAGTCCCCGCCAAGTCTCCTACGAGCAGTACTTC. Its protein is CASSPRQVSYEQYF.

J is TRBJ2-7 and V is TRBV2; TRBD2 aligns across 15 bases. After removal of 4 bases from V and 4 bases from J, the junction contained 8 bases not matched to a gene. Germline V gene lookup returns CDR1 SNHLY and CDR2 FYNNEI. CDR3 size: 17 residues. The chain's CDR3 is CASSGTSGRGLAYEQYF. As DNA, the CDR3 is TGTGCCAGCAGTGGGACTAGCGGGAGGGGGCTAGCGTACGAGCAGTACTTC.

The chain links TRBV30 to TRBJ2-7, with 8 positions matching TRBD1. The germline V gene encodes CDR1 GTSNPN and CDR2 SVGIG (reference sequence). The J segment lost 4 bases and the V segment lost 4 bases, leaving 6 bases of the junction unmatched. The CDR3 covers 13 residues. This CDR3 is CAWKGRGRYEQYF. The DNA of the CDR3 is TGTGCCTGGAAGGGCAGGGGGCGATACGAGCAGTACTTC.

V usage is TRBV5-6 and J usage is TRBJ2-2, with D possibly TRBD1 on 6 matching bases. This CDR3 has 14 residues. V was trimmed by 1 base and J by 6 bases, leaving 10 bases between them. CDR1 SGHDT and CDR2 YYEEEE come from the germline V gene. The CDR3 DNA reads as TGTGCCAGCAGCTTGAAACAGGGTTCCGGGGAGCTGTTTTTT. Its translation is CASSLKQGSGELFF.

The V and J genes are TRBV7-9 and TRBJ2-1, with D unclear. V was cut by 1 base and J by 6 bases, with 13 bases left in between. The CDR3 is 15 residues long. Germline-derived CDR1 and CDR2 are SEHNR and FQNEAQ (reference sequence). CDR3 region: CASSLVPLPANEQFF. CDR3 in DNA: TGTGCCAGCAGCTTAGTACCTCTACCCGCCAATGAGCAGTTCTTC. The full variable domain, rest sourced from reference TRBV7-9 and TRBJ2-1, is DTGVSQNPRHKITKRGQNVTFRCDPISEHNRLYWYRQTLGQGPEFLTYFQNEAQLEKSRLLSDRFSAERPKGSFSTLEIQRTEQGDSAMYLCASSLVPLPANEQFFGPGTRLTVL.

V is TRBV2 and J is TRBJ1-2, with D perhaps matching TRBD1 (5 bases). The CDR3 consists of 13 residues. CDR1 and CDR2 (germline): SNHLY, FYNNEI. Between the trimmed V and J ends, which lost 8 bases and 5 bases, there was a span of 15 bases. The CDR3 is CASLGEAIYGYTF. In nucleotides, the CDR3 is TGTGCCAGCCTGGGGGAGGCGATATATGGCTACACCTTC.

This sequence joins TRBV29-1 and TRBJ2-3; tentatively, D is TRBD1 (6 bases). Trimming took off 4 bases at V and 5 bases at J, with 16 bases between the two ends. Germline CDR1 and CDR2: SQVTM and ANQGSEA. The CDR3 runs to 14 residues. CDR3: CSVGSSGRGDTQYF. DNA of the CDR3: TGCAGCGTTGGAAGCTCTGGCAGGGGAGATACGCAGTATTTT.

The chain has TRBV29-1 and TRBJ1-3, with D possibly being TRBD1 (5 bases). CDR3 length: 13 amino acids. Trimming stripped 7 bases from V and 0 bases from J, with 10 bases between. Per the germline V gene, CDR1 is SQVTM and CDR2 is ANQGSEA. This chain's CDR3 is CSAVGVSGNTIYF. In DNA form, the CDR3 reads TGCAGCGCCGTGGGGGTCTCTGGAAACACCATATATTTT.

This clone was recorded once. The gene calls are TRBV11-2 and TRBJ1-3, with D possibly being TRBD1 (6 bases). With 5 bases removed from V and 0 bases from J, the gap between germline ends came to 17 bases. CDR3 length equals 17 residues. Germline CDR1 and CDR2: SGHAT and FQNNGV. The CDR3: CASSTSRWGLSGNTIYF. CDR3 DNA: TGTGCCAGCAGCACCTCACGGTGGGGGCTCTCTGGAAACACCATATATTTT.

This clone was recorded once. The rearrangement links TRBV5-4 to TRBJ2-7; 12 bases line up with TRBD1. With 7 bases clipped from V and 6 bases from J, the junction kept 5 bases outside the gene matches. Per the germline V gene, CDR1 is SGHNT and CDR2 is YYREEE (reference sequence). CDR3 length equals 13 residues. The CDR3 region has the DNA TGTGCCAGCCGGGACAGGGGGCGGGTCGAGCAGTACTTC. Amino acid sequence: CASRDRGRVEQYF.

In regard to this clone: The sample holds other DNA sequences that translate to the same CDR3. This chain links TRBV29-1 with TRBJ1-1; D is uncertain. The CDR3 is 12 residues long. Per germline, CDR1 SQVTM and CDR2 ANQGSEA. V lost 4 bases, J lost 3 bases, and 9 bases lay in between. Here the CDR3 DNA reads TGCAGCGTTGTTTACGGCTACACTGAAGCTTTCTTT. Amino acid sequence: CSVVYGYTEAFF.

The chain links TRBV11-3 to TRBJ2-7, with TRBD1 as a possible D gene (5 bases). This CDR3 comprises 13 residues. Germline assignment: CDR1 SGHNT and CDR2 YENEEA. The V and J ends lost 5 bases and 3 bases respectively, with 11 bases between them. CDR3 sequence (DNA): TGTGCCAGCAGCACTCAGGACAACTACGAGCAGTACTTC. Its translation: CASSTQDNYEQYF.

This clone has a single count. Sequence at one end of the junction differs from germline and may be a read error. The genes are TRBV29-1 and TRBJ2-1; no reliable D call. The CDR3 is made up of 13 amino acids. Germline loops: CDR1 SQVTM, CDR2 ANQGSEA. The CDR3 DNA is TGCAGCGGGAAGAGAAGTTCCTATAATGAGCAGTTCTTC. Encoded protein: CSGKRSSYNEQFF.